This is a list of T cell receptor beta chains from one sample in a study of T cell responses to AZD1222 COVID-19 vaccine. Sequenced by immunoSEQ multiplex PCR; TCRdb stores in-frame clones only, minus some. Found here are about 140,000 clones, 85% to 90% of them singletons; the top ten hold 1.5% to 2%. The sequencing here drew on peripheral blood, taken 28 days after the second AZD1222 dose. These receptors were collected from an adult who received the AZD1222 COVID-19 vaccine. The CDR3 runs from the conserved cysteine through the conserved F or W. Each record gives: J gene, clone size, D gene, V gene, CDR3 protein, CDR3 DNA. The D gene is left open where the match is weak. Part of the rows lack a size; the others show once, few, many or a class for expanded clones.

J gene: TRBJ2-1; clone size: .; D gene: .; V gene: TRBV5-4; CDR3 protein: CASSLEYNEQFF; CDR3 DNA: TGTGCCAGCAGCTTAGAGTACAATGAGCAGTTCTTC
J gene: TRBJ1-1; clone size: .; D gene: TRBD1; V gene: TRBV3-1/TRBV3-2; CDR3 protein: CASSDTGGTEAFF; CDR3 DNA: TGTGCCAGCAGCGACACAGGGGGTACTGAAGCTTTCTTT
J gene: TRBJ2-7; clone size: few; D gene: .; V gene: TRBV7-6; CDR3 protein: CASSPLTGFEQYF; CDR3 DNA: TGTGCCAGCAGCCCGCTGACAGGTTTCGAGCAGTACTTC
J gene: TRBJ1-1; clone size: .; D gene: .; V gene: TRBV19; CDR3 protein: CASSIGGGGTEAFF; CDR3 DNA: TGTGCCAGTAGTATAGGTGGGGGCGGCACTGAAGCTTTCTTT
J gene: TRBJ2-5; clone size: .; D gene: .; V gene: TRBV29-1; CDR3 protein: CSVRQGRETQYF; CDR3 DNA: TGCAGCGTTCGGCAGGGCCGAGAGACCCAGTACTTC
J gene: TRBJ1-2; clone size: .; D gene: TRBD1; V gene: TRBV19; CDR3 protein: CASTGTGGEDYGYTF; CDR3 DNA: TGTGCCAGTACCGGCACAGGGGGAGAGGACTATGGCTACACCTTC
J gene: TRBJ2-1; clone size: few; D gene: .; V gene: TRBV3-1/TRBV3-2; CDR3 protein: CASSQRERSYNEQFF; CDR3 DNA: TGTGCCAGCAGCCAACGAGAACGCTCCTACAATGAGCAGTTCTTC
J gene: TRBJ1-2; clone size: .; D gene: .; V gene: TRBV28; CDR3 protein: CASSPDSYGYTF; CDR3 DNA: TGTGCCAGCAGCCCTGACAGCTATGGCTACACCTTC
J gene: TRBJ1-5; clone size: .; D gene: .; V gene: TRBV27; CDR3 protein: CASKRGQSSNQPQHF; CDR3 DNA: TGTGCCAGCAAAAGAGGACAGAGTAGCAATCAGCCCCAGCATTTT
J gene: TRBJ1-3; clone size: .; D gene: .; V gene: TRBV6-5; CDR3 protein: CASSFGNTIYF; CDR3 DNA: TGTGCCAGCAGCTTTGGAAACACCATATATTTT
J gene: TRBJ1-5; clone size: .; D gene: TRBD1; V gene: TRBV5-4; CDR3 protein: CASSLAGGNQPQHF; CDR3 DNA: TGTGCCAGCAGCTTGGCAGGGGGTAATCAGCCCCAGCATTTT
J gene: TRBJ2-3; clone size: .; D gene: .; V gene: TRBV28; CDR3 protein: CASSRIRTDTQYF; CDR3 DNA: TGTGCCAGCAGTAGGATCCGCACAGATACGCAGTATTTT
J gene: TRBJ1-5; clone size: .; D gene: .; V gene: TRBV9; CDR3 protein: CASSPDLLGQPQHF; CDR3 DNA: TGTGCCAGCAGCCCGGATCTGCTCGGTCAGCCCCAGCATTTT
J gene: TRBJ1-1; clone size: .; D gene: .; V gene: TRBV28; CDR3 protein: CASIPASLMNTEAFF; CDR3 DNA: TGTGCCAGCATTCCGGCCAGTCTCATGAACACTGAAGCTTTCTTT
J gene: TRBJ1-5; clone size: .; D gene: .; V gene: TRBV3-1/TRBV3-2; CDR3 protein: CASSQGRGGQPQHF; CDR3 DNA: TGTGCCAGCAGCCAAGGGCGAGGAGGTCAGCCCCAGCATTTT
J gene: TRBJ1-1; clone size: few; D gene: .; V gene: TRBV2; CDR3 protein: CASSPPVGGTEAFF; CDR3 DNA: TGTGCCAGCAGTCCCCCCGTGGGAGGCACTGAAGCTTTCTTT
J gene: TRBJ2-1; clone size: few; D gene: .; V gene: TRBV6-4; CDR3 protein: CASSKGESSYNEQFF; CDR3 DNA: TGTGCCAGCAGTAAGGGAGAGAGCTCCTACAATGAGCAGTTCTTC
J gene: TRBJ2-1; clone size: .; D gene: TRBD2; V gene: TRBV11-3; CDR3 protein: CASSLESGLAGVGSYNEQFF; CDR3 DNA: TGTGCCAGCAGCTTAGAGAGCGGACTAGCGGGAGTAGGAAGTTACAATGAGCAGTTCTTC
J gene: TRBJ1-1; clone size: .; D gene: .; V gene: TRBV9; CDR3 protein: CASSVAPQGNTEAFF; CDR3 DNA: TGTGCCAGCAGCGTAGCCCCGCAGGGGAACACTGAAGCTTTCTTT
J gene: TRBJ2-6; clone size: .; D gene: TRBD2; V gene: TRBV11-2; CDR3 protein: CASSPSGRASFSGANVLTF; CDR3 DNA: TGTGCCAGCAGCCCTAGCGGGAGGGCGTCCTTCTCTGGGGCCAACGTCCTGACTTTC
J gene: TRBJ1-1; clone size: .; D gene: .; V gene: TRBV3-1/TRBV3-2; CDR3 protein: CASSQGGKTEAFF; CDR3 DNA: TGTGCCAGCAGCCAAGGGGGGAAGACTGAAGCTTTCTTT
J gene: TRBJ1-1; clone size: .; D gene: .; V gene: TRBV28; CDR3 protein: CASSLGGGGWNTEAFF; CDR3 DNA: TGTGCCAGCAGTTTAGGAGGGGGGGGTTGGAACACTGAAGCTTTCTTT
J gene: TRBJ2-3; clone size: .; D gene: .; V gene: TRBV15; CDR3 protein: CATSRAIPGLDTQYF; CDR3 DNA: TGTGCCACCAGCAGGGCCATTCCAGGGTTGGATACGCAGTATTTT
J gene: TRBJ2-5; clone size: .; D gene: .; V gene: TRBV2; CDR3 protein: CASSTETQYF; CDR3 DNA: TGTGCCAGCAGTACGGAGACCCAGTACTTC
J gene: TRBJ1-4; clone size: once; D gene: TRBD1; V gene: TRBV18; CDR3 protein: CASFRGLNEKLFF; CDR3 DNA: TGTGCCAGCTTCAGGGGGCTGAATGAAAAACTGTTTTTT
J gene: TRBJ1-4; clone size: .; D gene: TRBD1; V gene: TRBV5-8; CDR3 protein: CASSSGTGLLNEKLFF; CDR3 DNA: TGTGCCAGCAGCTCCGGGACAGGGCTACTCAATGAAAAACTGTTTTTT
J gene: TRBJ1-6; clone size: few; D gene: .; V gene: TRBV19; CDR3 protein: CASTVGSQGGTYNSPLHF; CDR3 DNA: TGTGCCAGTACCGTTGGGAGCCAGGGAGGGACCTATAATTCACCCCTCCACTTT
J gene: TRBJ1-5; clone size: .; D gene: TRBD1; V gene: TRBV28; CDR3 protein: CASSPAGGGGQPQHF; CDR3 DNA: TGTGCCAGCAGCCCCGCAGGGGGCGGAGGTCAGCCCCAGCATTTT
J gene: TRBJ2-1; clone size: .; D gene: .; V gene: TRBV6-5; CDR3 protein: CASSPGTEQFF; CDR3 DNA: TGTGCCAGCAGTCCCGGGACAGAGCAGTTCTTC
J gene: TRBJ2-3; clone size: .; D gene: TRBD2; V gene: TRBV19; CDR3 protein: CASRSSGRVTDTQYF; CDR3 DNA: TGTGCCAGTAGAAGTAGCGGGAGGGTCACAGATACGCAGTATTTT
J gene: TRBJ1-4; clone size: .; D gene: .; V gene: TRBV4-3; CDR3 protein: CASSQDGGGLKEKLFF; CDR3 DNA: TGCGCCAGCAGCCAAGATGGCGGGGGCCTTAAAGAAAAACTGTTTTTT
J gene: TRBJ2-1; clone size: .; D gene: TRBD1; V gene: TRBV5-1; CDR3 protein: CASVTGGAGNEQFF; CDR3 DNA: TGCGCCAGCGTTACAGGGGGCGCGGGGAATGAGCAGTTCTTC
J gene: TRBJ2-1; clone size: .; D gene: .; V gene: TRBV4-1; CDR3 protein: CASSQDLGYNEQFF; CDR3 DNA: TGCGCCAGCAGCCAAGACCTAGGGTACAATGAGCAGTTCTTC
J gene: TRBJ1-1; clone size: few; D gene: TRBD1; V gene: TRBV18; CDR3 protein: CASSRLPGQGNTEAFF; CDR3 DNA: TGTGCCAGCTCACGGCTCCCGGGACAGGGTAACACTGAAGCTTTCTTT
J gene: TRBJ2-1; clone size: .; D gene: .; V gene: TRBV7-6; CDR3 protein: CASSLGLAGNSYNEQFF; CDR3 DNA: TGTGCCAGCAGCTTAGGATTAGCAGGGAATTCCTACAATGAGCAGTTCTTC
J gene: TRBJ1-3; clone size: .; D gene: .; V gene: TRBV5-4; CDR3 protein: CASSLGGNPGNTIYF; CDR3 DNA: TGTGCCAGCAGCTTGGGGGGTAATCCTGGAAACACCATATATTTT
J gene: TRBJ2-2; clone size: .; D gene: TRBD2; V gene: TRBV2; CDR3 protein: CASSVRGVAAGELFF; CDR3 DNA: TGTGCCAGCAGTGTTCGGGGGGTGGCGGCCGGGGAGCTGTTTTTT
J gene: TRBJ1-5; clone size: once; D gene: TRBD1; V gene: TRBV9; CDR3 protein: CASSLGGAGNQPQHF; CDR3 DNA: TGTGCCAGCAGCCTAGGGGGCGCGGGCAATCAGCCCCAGCATTTT
J gene: TRBJ1-5; clone size: .; D gene: TRBD1; V gene: TRBV30; CDR3 protein: CAWKGQGGNQPQHF; CDR3 DNA: TGTGCCTGGAAAGGTCAGGGGGGCAATCAGCCCCAGCATTTT
J gene: TRBJ2-1; clone size: few; D gene: TRBD1; V gene: TRBV18; CDR3 protein: CASSPTTGSTYNEQFF; CDR3 DNA: TGTGCCAGCTCACCCACGACAGGGTCAACCTACAATGAGCAGTTCTTC
J gene: TRBJ2-1; clone size: .; D gene: TRBD2; V gene: TRBV5-1; CDR3 protein: CASSPPSGGEQFF; CDR3 DNA: TGCGCCAGCAGCCCACCGAGCGGGGGTGAGCAGTTCTTC
J gene: TRBJ2-3; clone size: .; D gene: .; V gene: TRBV9; CDR3 protein: CASSWGGSLTDTQYF; CDR3 DNA: TGTGCCAGCAGTTGGGGGGGCAGCTTGACAGATACGCAGTATTTT
J gene: TRBJ2-3; clone size: .; D gene: .; V gene: TRBV11-2; CDR3 protein: CASSDQGLITDTQYF; CDR3 DNA: TGTGCCAGCAGCGACCAAGGACTAATCACAGATACGCAGTATTTT
J gene: TRBJ1-5; clone size: once; D gene: .; V gene: TRBV5-7; CDR3 protein: CASSFPGEDSNQPQHF; CDR3 DNA: TGTGCCAGCAGCTTCCCAGGAGAGGATAGCAATCAGCCCCAGCATTTT
J gene: TRBJ1-2; clone size: .; D gene: .; V gene: TRBV5-1; CDR3 protein: CASSVLQEAGYTF; CDR3 DNA: TGCGCCAGTTCCGTCCTGCAGGAGGCGGGCTACACCTTC
J gene: TRBJ2-3; clone size: .; D gene: .; V gene: TRBV28; CDR3 protein: CASTLRGGYSDTQYF; CDR3 DNA: TGTGCCAGCACTCTGCGGGGTGGGTATTCAGATACGCAGTATTTT
J gene: TRBJ2-2; clone size: .; D gene: .; V gene: TRBV3-1/TRBV3-2; CDR3 protein: CASSRRGRNTGELFF; CDR3 DNA: TGTGCCAGCAGCCGAAGAGGAAGAAACACCGGGGAGCTGTTTTTT
J gene: TRBJ1-4; clone size: .; D gene: TRBD1; V gene: TRBV6-1; CDR3 protein: CASSESGGGLEKLFF; CDR3 DNA: TGTGCCAGCAGTGAATCGGGAGGGGGCCTTGAAAAACTGTTTTTT
J gene: TRBJ1-6; clone size: .; D gene: TRBD1; V gene: TRBV7-2; CDR3 protein: CASSLDRGHSPLHF; CDR3 DNA: TGTGCCAGCAGCCTAGACAGGGGTCATTCACCCCTCCACTTT
J gene: TRBJ2-2; clone size: .; D gene: .; V gene: TRBV6-4; CDR3 protein: CASSDSMTRDTGELFF; CDR3 DNA: TGTGCCAGCAGTGACTCGATGACGCGGGACACCGGGGAGCTGTTTTTT
J gene: TRBJ1-5; clone size: .; D gene: .; V gene: TRBV3-1/TRBV3-2; CDR3 protein: CASSQDPHQPQHF; CDR3 DNA: TGTGCCAGCAGCCAAGATCCCCATCAGCCCCAGCATTTT
J gene: TRBJ2-7; clone size: .; D gene: .; V gene: TRBV7-2; CDR3 protein: CASSLIALFSDSSYEQYF; CDR3 DNA: TGTGCCAGCAGCTTAATCGCTTTGTTCTCTGACAGCTCCTACGAGCAGTACTTC
J gene: TRBJ1-3; clone size: .; D gene: .; V gene: TRBV6-1; CDR3 protein: CASSAWRQGPGNTIYF; CDR3 DNA: TGTGCCAGCAGTGCCTGGAGGCAGGGCCCTGGAAACACCATATATTTT
J gene: TRBJ2-5; clone size: .; D gene: .; V gene: TRBV7-6; CDR3 protein: CASSLAIGSQETQYF; CDR3 DNA: TGTGCCAGCAGCTTAGCGATTGGGAGCCAAGAGACCCAGTACTTC
J gene: TRBJ1-2; clone size: .; D gene: .; V gene: TRBV19; CDR3 protein: CASTQGPYGYTF; CDR3 DNA: TGTGCCAGTACCCAGGGTCCGTATGGCTACACCTTC
J gene: TRBJ2-7; clone size: .; D gene: .; V gene: TRBV5-1; CDR3 protein: CASSKDSFEQYF; CDR3 DNA: TGCGCCAGCAGCAAAGACAGCTTCGAGCAGTACTTC
J gene: TRBJ1-5; clone size: .; D gene: .; V gene: TRBV30; CDR3 protein: CAWSGGGDQPQHF; CDR3 DNA: TGTGCCTGGAGCGGTGGAGGGGATCAGCCCCAGCATTTT
J gene: TRBJ2-5; clone size: .; D gene: TRBD2; V gene: TRBV5-5; CDR3 protein: CASSPPGGEETQYF; CDR3 DNA: TGTGCCAGCAGCCCCCCCGGGGGGGAAGAGACCCAGTACTTC
J gene: TRBJ1-1; clone size: .; D gene: .; V gene: TRBV6-5; CDR3 protein: CASRRRTDNTEAFF; CDR3 DNA: TGTGCCAGCAGACGTAGGACAGATAACACTGAAGCTTTCTTT
J gene: TRBJ2-2; clone size: .; D gene: .; V gene: TRBV7-9; CDR3 protein: CASSSTRGRLTGELFF; CDR3 DNA: TGTGCCAGCAGTTCCACCCGGGGGCGTCTCACCGGGGAGCTGTTTTTT